The 5 T cell receptor beta chains below all came from one sample that was sequenced in a study of human T cells and chemical hapten exposure. Specified time point: pre-sensitization, week 0. Treatment specified: therapeutic diphenylcyclopropenone sensitization with weekly scalp DPC. MiXCR, run by TCRdb on the RACE reads, gives a single entry per CDR3 protein. The data contain under 45,000 distinct CDR3 sequences, approximately 10% of them singletons. The sample in question was whole blood, obtained in connection with sensitization to the hapten diphenylcyclopropenone (DPC). The source is a man aged 25 to 45 with alopecia areata. Some clones in this sample may be carry-over from other donors' samples.

This clonotype was detected many times. This chain joins TRBV2 and TRBJ1-4; the D gene is possibly TRBD1 (5 bases). There are 13 residues in the CDR3. V dropped 6 bases and J dropped 11 bases, with 16 bases sitting between them. Germline lookup yields CDR1 SNHLY and CDR2 FYNNEI. The CDR3 nucleotides read TGTGCCAGCAGAAAGGATGGGGCAGTTAAACTGTTTTTT. It is translated as CASRKDGAVKLFF.

The sample holds many counts of this clonotype. The rearrangement joins TRBV11-3 to TRBJ2-5; TRBD1 matches at 11 bases. The CDR3 runs to 15 residues. Germline values: CDR1 SGHNT, CDR2 YENEEA. The J segment lost 5 bases and the V segment lost 6 bases, leaving 8 bases of the junction unmatched. The CDR3 nucleotides read TGTGCCAGCAGATCCGGACAGGGGGCGACGGAGACCCAGTACTTC. Its protein is CASRSGQGATETQYF.

This clonotype has just a few counts. The V call is TRBV27, the J call TRBJ2-7; 9 positions agree with TRBD1. The germline V gene encodes CDR1 MNHEY and CDR2 SMNVEV (reference sequence). CDR3 length: 19 amino acids. V lost 5 bases to trimming and J lost 5 bases; unmatched junction nucleotides: 22. CDR3 bases: TGTGCCAGCAGTCCTCTGACCGGGACAGGGCTTATAACTGGGAACGAGCAGTACTTC. Its translation is CASSPLTGTGLITGNEQYF.

This clonotype was observed at least ten times. The genes are TRBV5-1 and TRBJ1-3; D uncertain. This CDR3 is 17 amino acids long. Trimming cost V 0 bases and J 0 bases, with 13 bases left between them. Germline CDR1 is SGHRS and CDR2 is YFSETQ. CDR3 in amino acids: CASSLGGTISSGNTIYF. The CDR3 DNA is TGCGCCAGCAGCTTGGGTGGCACTATCTCCTCTGGAAACACCATATATTTT.

This chain connects TRBV11-2 to TRBJ2-5; TRBD1 or TRBD2 may be the D gene (5 bases each). This CDR3 region has 15 residues. V lost 4 bases to trimming and J lost 2 bases, with 14 bases between them. Germline assignment: CDR1 SGHAT and CDR2 FQNNGV. CDR3 sequence: CASSSAGTLQETQYF. CDR3 nucleotide sequence: TGTGCCAGCAGCTCCGCCGGGACCCTGCAAGAGACCCAGTACTTC.